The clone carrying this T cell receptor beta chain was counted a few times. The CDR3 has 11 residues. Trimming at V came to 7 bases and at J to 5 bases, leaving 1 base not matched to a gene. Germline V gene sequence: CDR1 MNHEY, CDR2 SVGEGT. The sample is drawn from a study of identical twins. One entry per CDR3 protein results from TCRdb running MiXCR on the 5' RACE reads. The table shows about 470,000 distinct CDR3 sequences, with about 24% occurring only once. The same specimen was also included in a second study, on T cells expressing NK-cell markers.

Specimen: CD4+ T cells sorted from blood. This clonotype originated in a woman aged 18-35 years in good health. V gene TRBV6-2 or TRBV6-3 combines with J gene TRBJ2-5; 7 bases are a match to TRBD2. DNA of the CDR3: TGTGCCAGCACCGGGGGGGAGACCCAGTACTTC. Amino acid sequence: CASTGGETQYF.